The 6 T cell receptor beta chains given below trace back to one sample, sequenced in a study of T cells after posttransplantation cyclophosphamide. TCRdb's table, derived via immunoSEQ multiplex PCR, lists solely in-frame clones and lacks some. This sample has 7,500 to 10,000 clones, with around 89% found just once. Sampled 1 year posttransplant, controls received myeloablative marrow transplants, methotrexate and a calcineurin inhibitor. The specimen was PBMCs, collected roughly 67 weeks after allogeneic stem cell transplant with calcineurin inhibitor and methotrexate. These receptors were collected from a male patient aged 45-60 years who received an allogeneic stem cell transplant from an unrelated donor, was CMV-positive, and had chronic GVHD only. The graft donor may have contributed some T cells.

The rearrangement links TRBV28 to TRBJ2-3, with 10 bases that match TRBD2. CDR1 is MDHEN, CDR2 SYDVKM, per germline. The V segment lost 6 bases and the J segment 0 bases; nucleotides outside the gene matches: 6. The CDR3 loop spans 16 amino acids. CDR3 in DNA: TGTGCCAGCAGCCCTATGACTAGCGGGAGCACAGATACGCAGTATTTT. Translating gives CASSPMTSGSTDTQYF. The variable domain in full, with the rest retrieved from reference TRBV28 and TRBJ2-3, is DVKVTQSSRYLVKRTGEKVFLECVQDMDHENMFWYRQDPGLGLRLIYFSYDVKMKEKGDIPEGYSVSREKKERFSLILESASTNQTSMYLCASSPMTSGSTDTQYFGPGTRLTVL.

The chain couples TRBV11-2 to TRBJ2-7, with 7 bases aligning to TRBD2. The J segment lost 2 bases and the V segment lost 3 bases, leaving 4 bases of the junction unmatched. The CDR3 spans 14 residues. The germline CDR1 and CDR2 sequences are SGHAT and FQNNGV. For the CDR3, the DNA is TGTGCCAGCAGCTTGGGCGGGGGTCCCTACGAGCAGTACTTC. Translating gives CASSLGGGPYEQYF.

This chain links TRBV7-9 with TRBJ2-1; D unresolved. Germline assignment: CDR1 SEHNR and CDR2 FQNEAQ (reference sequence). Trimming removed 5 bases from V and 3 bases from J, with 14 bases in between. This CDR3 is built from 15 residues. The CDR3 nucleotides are TGTGCCAGCAGCCTCCGCCTTAGCCTCTACAATGAGCAGTTCTTC. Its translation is CASSLRLSLYNEQFF.

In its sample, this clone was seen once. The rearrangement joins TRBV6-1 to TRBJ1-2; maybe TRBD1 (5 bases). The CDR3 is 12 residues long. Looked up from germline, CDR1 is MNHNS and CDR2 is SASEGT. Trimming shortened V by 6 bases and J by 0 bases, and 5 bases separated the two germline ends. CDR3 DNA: TGTGCCAGCAGGGGGCCTAACTATGGCTACACCTTC. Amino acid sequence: CASRGPNYGYTF.

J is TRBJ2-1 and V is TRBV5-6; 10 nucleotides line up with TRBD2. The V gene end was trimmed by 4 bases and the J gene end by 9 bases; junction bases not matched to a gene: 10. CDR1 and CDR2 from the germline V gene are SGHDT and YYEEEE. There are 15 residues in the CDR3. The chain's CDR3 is CASSPGLAGDGEQFF. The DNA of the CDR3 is TGTGCCAGCAGCCCCGGGCTAGCGGGAGATGGTGAGCAGTTCTTC.

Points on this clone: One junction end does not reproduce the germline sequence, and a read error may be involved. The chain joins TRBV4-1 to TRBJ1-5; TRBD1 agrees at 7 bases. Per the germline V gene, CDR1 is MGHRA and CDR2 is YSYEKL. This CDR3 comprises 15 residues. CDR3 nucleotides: TGTGCCAGCAGCCAAGGCAGGGGGGCCGATCAGCCCCAGCATTTT. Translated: CASSQGRGADQPQHF.